The source of this T cell receptor (beta chain) is a study of cytomegalovirus exposure and HLA in healthy donors. Germline V gene sequence: CDR1 SGHNT, CDR2 YENEEA. The CDR3 totals 15 residues. J lost 5 bases, V lost 4 bases, and 8 bases had no gene match. Both 60 Vbeta primers and 13 Jbeta primers went into the PCR. Profiling relied on immunoSEQ multiplex PCR, and the TCRdb table lists in-frame clones only, not all of them. The sample has over 100,000 clones; more than 75% are singletons. Sequencing was carried out using PBMCs. The V and J genes are TRBV11-3 and TRBJ2-7; TRBD1 matches at 10 bases. This receptor was obtained from a woman between 40 and 55 years old in good health and CMV-seronegative. In DNA form, the CDR3 reads TGTGCCAGCAGCTCTATGGGGACAGGGGACCACGAGCAGTACTTC. This translates into CASSSMGTGDHEQYF.